Included here is one T cell receptor beta chain sequence, with context. Its antigen is not known. The template was RNA from unsorted bulk tissue. Between August and November 2014, newly diagnosed, chemotherapy-naive lung cancer patients underwent thoracic surgery in China. These data come from a study of tumor and adjacent non-tumor tissue in lung cancer. Whole-study context: Stage I to III disease affected approximately 11 men and 5 women aged about 30 to 85. About 4.17 million productive TCRbeta reads were obtained per sample on average.

TCRbeta libraries were built with three rounds of nested PCR, modified from ARM-PCR. TCRdb re-called the multiplex PCR reads with MiXCR, one entry per CDR3 protein. The sample carries 71,000 or so distinct CDR3 sequences, roughly 80% recorded once. Study results and limitations: Shorter survival was associated with higher TCR diversity in tumors.

The germline CDR1 and CDR2 sequences are DFQATT and SNEGSKA (reference sequence). The CDR3 length is 13 residues. The ends were cut back, 8 bases at V and 9 bases at J, with 20 bases in the middle. The chain carries TRBV20-1 and TRBJ2-1; tentative D call: TRBD2 (5 bases). The sequence came from a woman between 45 and 60 years old with non-small cell lung cancer. The sample taken for sequencing was lung tumor tissue. This chain's CDR3 is CSIPGVDYLEQFF. The CDR3 coding sequence is TGCAGTATCCCTGGGGTTGACTACCTTGAGCAGTTCTTC.